This entry lists 5 T cell receptor beta chains sequenced from one sample in a study of blood T cell repertoires in COVID-19. Assay: immunoSEQ multiplex PCR; the TCRdb copy retains only in-frame clones and omits some. The sample includes about 210,000 clones, 83% of them seen just once. Sequenced: peripheral blood. Receptor source: a woman aged 45-59 years with acute or convalescent COVID-19.

In its sample, this clone was seen once. The CDR3 is CASSGGTSGYYEQYF. The CDR3 bases are TGTGCCAGCAGCGGCGGGACTAGCGGATACTACGAGCAGTACTTC. V usage is TRBV7-9 and J usage is TRBJ2-7; 11 bases align to TRBD2. CDR3 length: 15 amino acids. CDR1 is SEHNR, CDR2 FQNEAQ, per germline (reference sequence). Trimming removed 5 bases from V and 3 bases from J; junction bases left unmatched: 6.

This rearrangement joins TRBV11-3 to TRBJ2-1, with TRBD2 identical over 7 bases. Per the germline V gene, CDR1 is SGHNT and CDR2 is YENEEA. Trimming cost V 3 bases and J 2 bases; bases outside gene matches: 4. The CDR3 is 15 residues long. The CDR3 DNA reads as TGTGCCAGCAGCTTGGCGGGAGAGCCCTACAATGAGCAGTTCTTC. Translation gives CASSLAGEPYNEQFF.

The rearrangement links TRBV5-4 to TRBJ2-7; 11 nucleotides line up with TRBD2. Germline V gives CDR1 SGHNT, CDR2 YYREEE (reference sequence). CDR3 length: 16 residues. V lost 3 bases to trimming and J lost 4 bases; unmatched junction nucleotides: 9. CDR3: CASSYGGSGRGYEQYF. The CDR3 DNA is TGTGCCAGCAGCTATGGGGGTAGCGGGAGGGGTTACGAGCAGTACTTC.

The V gene is TRBV5-1, the J gene TRBJ1-2, with TRBD1 as a possible D gene (6 bases). Germline loops: CDR1 SGHRS, CDR2 YFSETQ. Trimming left V 2 bases short and J 4 bases short, with 9 bases between. The CDR3 contains 13 residues. CDR3 in amino acids: CASSFQGSYGYTF. For the CDR3, the DNA is TGCGCCAGCAGCTTCCAGGGGTCCTATGGCTACACCTTC.

This sequence joins TRBV11-2 and TRBJ2-3; TRBD2 might be the D (6 bases). From germline, CDR1 is SGHAT and CDR2 FQNNGV. This CDR3 region has 15 residues. Trimming stripped 3 bases from V and 8 bases from J, with 18 bases between. CDR3 sequence reads: CASSLYGSLVGTQYF. The CDR3 bases are TGTGCCAGCAGCTTGTACGGGAGTTTAGTAGGTACGCAGTATTTT.